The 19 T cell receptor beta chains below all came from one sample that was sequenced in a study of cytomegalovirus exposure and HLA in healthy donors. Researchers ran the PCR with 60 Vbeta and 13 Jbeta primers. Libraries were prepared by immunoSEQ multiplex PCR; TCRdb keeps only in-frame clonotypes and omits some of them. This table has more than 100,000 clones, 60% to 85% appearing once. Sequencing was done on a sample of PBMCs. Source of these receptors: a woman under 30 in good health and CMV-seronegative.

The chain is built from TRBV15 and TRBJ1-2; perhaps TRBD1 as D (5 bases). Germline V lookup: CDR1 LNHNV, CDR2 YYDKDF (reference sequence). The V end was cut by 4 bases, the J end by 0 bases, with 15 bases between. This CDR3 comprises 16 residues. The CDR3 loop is CATSMTAASSNYGYTF. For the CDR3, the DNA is TGTGCCACCAGCATGACAGCCGCCTCCTCTAACTATGGCTACACCTTC.

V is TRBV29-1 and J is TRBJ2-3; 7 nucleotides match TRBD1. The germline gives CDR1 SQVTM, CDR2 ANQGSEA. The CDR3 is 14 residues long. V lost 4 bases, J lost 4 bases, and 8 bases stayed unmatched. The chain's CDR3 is CSVGEGDRADTQYF. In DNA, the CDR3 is TGCAGCGTTGGAGAAGGGGACAGAGCAGATACGCAGTATTTT.

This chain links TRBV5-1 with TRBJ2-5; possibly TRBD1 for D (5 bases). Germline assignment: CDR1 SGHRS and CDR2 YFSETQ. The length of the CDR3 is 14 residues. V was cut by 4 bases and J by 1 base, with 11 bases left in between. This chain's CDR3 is CASSPQGGQETQYF. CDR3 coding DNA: TGCGCCAGCAGCCCGCAGGGTGGCCAAGAGACCCAGTACTTC.

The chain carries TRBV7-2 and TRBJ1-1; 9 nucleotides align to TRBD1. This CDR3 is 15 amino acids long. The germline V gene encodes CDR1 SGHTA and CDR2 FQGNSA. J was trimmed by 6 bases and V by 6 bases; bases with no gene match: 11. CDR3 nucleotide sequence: TGTGCCAGCAGGTCACAGGGGGCGCGCGGGGCTGAAGCTTTCTTT. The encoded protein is CASRSQGARGAEAFF.

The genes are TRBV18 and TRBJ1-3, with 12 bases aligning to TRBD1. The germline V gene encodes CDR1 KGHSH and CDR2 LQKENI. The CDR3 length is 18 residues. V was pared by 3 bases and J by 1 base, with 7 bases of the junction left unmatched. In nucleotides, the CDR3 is TGTGCCAGCTCACCGCTTCCGGGACAGGGGGCTTCTGGAAACACCATATATTTT. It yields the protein CASSPLPGQGASGNTIYF.

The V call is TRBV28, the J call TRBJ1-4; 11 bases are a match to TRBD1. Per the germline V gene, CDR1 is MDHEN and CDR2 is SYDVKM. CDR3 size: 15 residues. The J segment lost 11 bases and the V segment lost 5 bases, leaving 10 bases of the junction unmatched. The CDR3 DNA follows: TGTGCCAGCAGTAAAAACCGGGACAGGGGGAATAAACTGTTTTTT. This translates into CASSKNRDRGNKLFF.

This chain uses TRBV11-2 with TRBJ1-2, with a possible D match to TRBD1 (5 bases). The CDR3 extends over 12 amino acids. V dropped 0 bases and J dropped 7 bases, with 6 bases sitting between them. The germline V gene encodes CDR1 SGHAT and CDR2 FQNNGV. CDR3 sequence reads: CASSLEGVGYTF. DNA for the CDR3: TGTGCCAGCAGCTTAGAAGGGGTTGGCTACACCTTC.

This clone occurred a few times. CDR3 residues: CASSEYGRGSEAFF. CDR3 in DNA: TGTGCCAGCAGTGAATACGGGAGGGGCTCTGAAGCTTTCTTT. This chain connects TRBV6-1 to TRBJ1-1, with a possible D match to TRBD1 (5 bases). This CDR3 is 14 amino acids long. Trimming removed 2 bases at V and 6 bases at J, with 13 bases between. Germline V gene sequence: CDR1 MNHNS, CDR2 SASEGT.

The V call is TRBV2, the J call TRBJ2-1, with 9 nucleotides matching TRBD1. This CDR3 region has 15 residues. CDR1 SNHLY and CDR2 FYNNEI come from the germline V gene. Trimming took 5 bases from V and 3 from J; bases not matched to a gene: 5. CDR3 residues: CASSQDRGDYNEQFF. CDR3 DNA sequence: TGTGCCAGCAGTCAGGACAGGGGTGACTACAATGAGCAGTTCTTC.

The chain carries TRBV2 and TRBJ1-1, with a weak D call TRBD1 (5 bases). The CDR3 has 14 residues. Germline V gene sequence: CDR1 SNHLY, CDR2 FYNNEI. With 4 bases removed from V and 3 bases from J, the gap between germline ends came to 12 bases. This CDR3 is CASSGAGRYTEAFF. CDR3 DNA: TGTGCCAGCAGTGGGGCAGGGCGATACACTGAAGCTTTCTTT. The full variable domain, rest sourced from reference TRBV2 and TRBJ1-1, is EPEVTQTPSHQVTQMGQEVILRCVPISNHLYFYWYRQILGQKVEFLVSFYNNEISEKSEIFDDQFSVERPDGSNFTLKIRSTKLEDSAMYFCASSGAGRYTEAFFGQGTRLTVV.

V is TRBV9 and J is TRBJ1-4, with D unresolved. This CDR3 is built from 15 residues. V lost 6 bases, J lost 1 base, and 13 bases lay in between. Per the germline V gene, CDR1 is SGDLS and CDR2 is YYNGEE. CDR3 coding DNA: TGTGCCAGCACCCCAAACGAGGGAACTAATGAAAAACTGTTTTTT. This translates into CASTPNEGTNEKLFF.

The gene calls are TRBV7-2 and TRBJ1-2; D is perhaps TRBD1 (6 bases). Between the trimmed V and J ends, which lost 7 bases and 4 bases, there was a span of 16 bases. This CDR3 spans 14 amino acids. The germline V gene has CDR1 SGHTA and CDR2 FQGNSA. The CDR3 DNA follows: TGTGCCAGCACCCAGGGGACACGAGGCTATGGCTACACCTTC. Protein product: CASTQGTRGYGYTF.

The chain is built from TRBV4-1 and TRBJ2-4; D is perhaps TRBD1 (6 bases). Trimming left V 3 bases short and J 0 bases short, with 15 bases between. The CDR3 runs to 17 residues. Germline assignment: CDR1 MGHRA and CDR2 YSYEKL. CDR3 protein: CASSQSRDTLAKNIQYF. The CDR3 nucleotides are TGCGCCAGCAGCCAGTCACGGGACACTCTAGCCAAAAACATTCAGTACTTC.

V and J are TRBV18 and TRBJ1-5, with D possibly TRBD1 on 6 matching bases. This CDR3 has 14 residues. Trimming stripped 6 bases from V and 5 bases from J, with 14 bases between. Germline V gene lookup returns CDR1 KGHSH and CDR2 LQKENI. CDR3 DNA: TGTGCCAGCTCCCAGGGGTGGAGCGATCAGCCCCAGCATTTT. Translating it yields CASSQGWSDQPQHF. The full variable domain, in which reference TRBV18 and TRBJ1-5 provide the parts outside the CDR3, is NAGVMQNPRHLVRRRGQEARLRCSPMKGHSHVYWYRQLPEEGLKFMVYLQKENIIDESGMPKERFSAEFPKEGPSILRIQQVVRGDSAAYFCASSQGWSDQPQHFGDGTRLSIL.

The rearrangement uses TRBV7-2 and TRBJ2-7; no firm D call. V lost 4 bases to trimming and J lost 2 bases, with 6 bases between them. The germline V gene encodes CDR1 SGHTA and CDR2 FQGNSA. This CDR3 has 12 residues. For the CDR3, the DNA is TGTGCCAGCAGCTCCGGTCCCTACGAGCAGTACTTC. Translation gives CASSSGPYEQYF.

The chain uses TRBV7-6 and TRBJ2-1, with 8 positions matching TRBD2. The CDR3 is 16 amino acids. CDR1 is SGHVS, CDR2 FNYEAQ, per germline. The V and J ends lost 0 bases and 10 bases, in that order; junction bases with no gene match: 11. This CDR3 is CASSLAYGTPGGEQFF. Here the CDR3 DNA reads TGTGCCAGCAGCTTAGCGTACGGGACCCCGGGGGGGGAGCAGTTCTTC.

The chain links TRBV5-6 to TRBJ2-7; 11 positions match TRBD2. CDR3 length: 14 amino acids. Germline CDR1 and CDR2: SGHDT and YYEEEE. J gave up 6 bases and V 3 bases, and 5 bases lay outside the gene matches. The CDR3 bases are TGTGCCAGCAGCTCTAGCGGGAGGCGAGGCGAGCAGTACTTC. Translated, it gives CASSSSGRRGEQYF.

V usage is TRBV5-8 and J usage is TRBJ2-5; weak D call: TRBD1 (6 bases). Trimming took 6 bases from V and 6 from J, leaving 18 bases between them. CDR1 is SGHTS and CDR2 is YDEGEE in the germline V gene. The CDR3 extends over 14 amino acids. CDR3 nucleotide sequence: TGTGCCAGCACCCCGGGACAAGGGGCGCAGACCCAGTACTTC. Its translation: CASTPGQGAQTQYF.

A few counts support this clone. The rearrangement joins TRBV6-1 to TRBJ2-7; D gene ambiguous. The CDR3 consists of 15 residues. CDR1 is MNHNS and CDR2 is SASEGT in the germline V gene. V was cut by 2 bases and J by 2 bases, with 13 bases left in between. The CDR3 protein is CASSELAALTYEQYF. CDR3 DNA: TGTGCCAGCAGTGAATTGGCGGCCCTTACCTACGAGCAGTACTTC.